This T cell receptor beta chain was identified during a study of CD8+CD57+ T cells in acquired aplastic anemia. Study-wide context: Sorted CD4+ and CD8+ cells gave a mean 3.2 ug DNA, range 0.2 to 27.4 ug. Notes on the study in general: A set of twenty-nine CD8+ CDR3 sequences was shared between patients and controls, and these sequences appeared highly expressed in patients. Patients showed no significant difference from controls in CD8+ Simpson's diversity.

The sequenced patients had an expansion of CD8+CD57+ cells seen by flow cytometry. Patients had not yet gotten any therapy when their blood was taken for sampling. Genomic DNA served as template for TCR beta VDJ and CDR3 profiling. TCRdb fed the reads into MiXCR, producing one record per CDR3 protein. The sample lists around 170,000 distinct CDR3 sequences, approximately 44% occurring once. For this clonotype: Its antigen remains unidentified.

The CDR3 contains 14 residues. Trimming stripped 4 bases from V and 4 bases from J, with 11 bases between. The gene calls are TRBV12-3 or TRBV12-4 and TRBJ2-4; D gene unclear. This TCR came from a human donor with aplastic anemia. Sequenced: sorted CD4+, CD8+, or CD8+CD57+ T cells (not recorded which) from PBMCs. CDR3 sequence (DNA): TGTGCCAGCAGTTATCGGCAGGAGAAAAACATTCAGTACTTC. Amino acid sequence: CASSYRQEKNIQYF.